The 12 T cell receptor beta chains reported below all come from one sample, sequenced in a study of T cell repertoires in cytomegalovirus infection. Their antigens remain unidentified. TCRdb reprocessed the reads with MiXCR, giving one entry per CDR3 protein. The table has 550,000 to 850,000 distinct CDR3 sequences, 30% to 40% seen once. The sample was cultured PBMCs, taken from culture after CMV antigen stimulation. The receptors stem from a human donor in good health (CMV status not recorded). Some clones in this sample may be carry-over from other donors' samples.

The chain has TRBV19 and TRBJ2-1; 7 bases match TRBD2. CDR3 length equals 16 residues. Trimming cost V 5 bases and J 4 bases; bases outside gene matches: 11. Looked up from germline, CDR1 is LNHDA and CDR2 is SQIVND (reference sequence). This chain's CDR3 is CASSWGLTDDYNEQFF. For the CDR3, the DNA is TGTGCCAGTAGTTGGGGACTAACCGACGATTACAATGAGCAGTTCTTC.

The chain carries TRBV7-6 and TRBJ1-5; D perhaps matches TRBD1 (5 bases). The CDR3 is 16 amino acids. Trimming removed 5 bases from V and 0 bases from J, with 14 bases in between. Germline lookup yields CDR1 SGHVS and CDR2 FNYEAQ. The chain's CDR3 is CASSGGGRTSNQPQHF. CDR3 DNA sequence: TGTGCCAGCAGCGGGGGGGGACGGACTAGCAATCAGCCCCAGCATTTT.

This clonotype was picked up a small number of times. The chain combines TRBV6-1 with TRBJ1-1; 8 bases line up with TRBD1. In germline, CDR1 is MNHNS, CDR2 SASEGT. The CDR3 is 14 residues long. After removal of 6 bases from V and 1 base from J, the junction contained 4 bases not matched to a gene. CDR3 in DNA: TGTGCCAGCAGGGCCGGGACAGGGAACACTGAAGCTTTCTTT. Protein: CASRAGTGNTEAFF.

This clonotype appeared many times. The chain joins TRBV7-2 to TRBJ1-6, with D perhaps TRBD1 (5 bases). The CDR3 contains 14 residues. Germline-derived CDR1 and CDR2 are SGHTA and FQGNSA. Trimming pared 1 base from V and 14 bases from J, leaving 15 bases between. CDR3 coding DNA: TGTGCCAGCAGCTTAGTAGTCCAGGGCGCGGCCCTCCACTTT. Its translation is CASSLVVQGAALHF.

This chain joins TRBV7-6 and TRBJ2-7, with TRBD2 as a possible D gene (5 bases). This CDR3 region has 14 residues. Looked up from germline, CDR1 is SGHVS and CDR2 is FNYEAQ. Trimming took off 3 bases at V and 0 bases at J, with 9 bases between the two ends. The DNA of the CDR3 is TGTGCCAGCAGCTTTAGCGTGAGCTCCTACGAGCAGTACTTC. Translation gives CASSFSVSSYEQYF.

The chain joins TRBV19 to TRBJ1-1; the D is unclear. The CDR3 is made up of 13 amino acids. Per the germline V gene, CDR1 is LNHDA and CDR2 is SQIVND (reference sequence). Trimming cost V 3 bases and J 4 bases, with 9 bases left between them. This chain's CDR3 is CASSIPAGTEAFF. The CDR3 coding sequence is TGTGCCAGTAGTATCCCGGCGGGCACTGAAGCTTTCTTT.

CDR3 coding DNA: TGTGCCAGCAGCCGGCCCGGGCCCCTTTCACCCCTCCACTTT. Amino acids: CASSRPGPLSPLHF. The V and J genes are TRBV28 and TRBJ1-6; D not certain. The CDR3 is 14 amino acids. CDR1 and CDR2 from the germline V gene are MDHEN and SYDVKM. The germline V and J ends were trimmed by 6 bases and 9 bases, with 15 bases remaining between them.

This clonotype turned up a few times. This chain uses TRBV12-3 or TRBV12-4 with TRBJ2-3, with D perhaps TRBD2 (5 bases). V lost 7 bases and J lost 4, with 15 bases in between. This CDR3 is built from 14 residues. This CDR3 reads CASTWRRYADTQYF. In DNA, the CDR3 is TGTGCCAGCACCTGGAGGCGTTACGCAGATACGCAGTATTTT.

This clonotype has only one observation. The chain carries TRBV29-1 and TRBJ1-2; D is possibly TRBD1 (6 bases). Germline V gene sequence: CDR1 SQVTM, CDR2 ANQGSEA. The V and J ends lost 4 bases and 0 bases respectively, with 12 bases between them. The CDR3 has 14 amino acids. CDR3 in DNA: TGCAGCGTTGGAGGACAGAGCACTAACTATGGCTACACCTTC. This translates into CSVGGQSTNYGYTF.

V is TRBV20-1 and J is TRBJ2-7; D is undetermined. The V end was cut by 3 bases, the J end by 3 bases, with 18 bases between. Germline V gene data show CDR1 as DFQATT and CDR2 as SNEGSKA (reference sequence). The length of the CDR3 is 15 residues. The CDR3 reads CSARKPGGRDYEQYF. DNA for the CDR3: TGCAGTGCTAGGAAACCCGGTGGAAGAGACTACGAGCAGTACTTC.

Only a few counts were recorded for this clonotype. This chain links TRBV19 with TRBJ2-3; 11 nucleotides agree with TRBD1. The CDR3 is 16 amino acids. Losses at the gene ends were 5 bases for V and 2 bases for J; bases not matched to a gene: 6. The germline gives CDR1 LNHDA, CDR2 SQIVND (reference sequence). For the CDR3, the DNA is TGTGCCAGTAGTGCGGGACAGGGGGGTTACACAGATACGCAGTATTTT. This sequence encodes CASSAGQGGYTDTQYF.

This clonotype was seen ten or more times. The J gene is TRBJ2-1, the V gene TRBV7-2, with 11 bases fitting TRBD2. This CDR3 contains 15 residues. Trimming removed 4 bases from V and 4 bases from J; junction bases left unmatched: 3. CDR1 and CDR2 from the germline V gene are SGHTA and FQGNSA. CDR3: CASSYRTSGYNEQFF. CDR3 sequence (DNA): TGTGCCAGCAGCTACCGGACTAGCGGGTACAATGAGCAGTTCTTC.